The entry that follows covers one TCR beta chain sequence. The antigen is unknown. This sample was included in a study of Tregs in tolerant kidney transplant recipients. General study results and limits: Findings come from small patient numbers and require larger validation.

The assay was immunoSEQ multiplex PCR, and TCRdb's table has in-frame clones only and misses some. The data show roughly 80,000 clones, with nearly 98% seen just once and approximately 0.52% held by the top ten. The ends lost 3 bases at V and 8 bases at J; junction bases unmatched: 17. Germline V gene data show CDR1 as SGDLS and CDR2 as YYNGEE. This CDR3 region has 18 residues. The material sequenced was CD4+ T cells from blood, taken before the transplant. The TCR sequence derives from a human donor who received a combined kidney and bone marrow transplant. The chain has TRBV9 and TRBJ2-1, with 10 bases identical to TRBD2. The CDR3 sequence is CASSGPPQRGGVMDEQFF. The CDR3 DNA reads TGTGCCAGCAGCGGCCCCCCTCAGCGGGGGGGCGTTATGGATGAGCAGTTCTTC.